This is a list of T cell receptor beta chains from one sample in a study of T cell responses to AZD1222 COVID-19 vaccine. The protocol was immunoSEQ multiplex PCR, while the TCRdb copy is restricted to in-frame clones and leaves out a portion. Here the sample spans 120,000 to 150,000 clones, about 92% being singletons. Sequencing used peripheral blood, obtained on day 0 of AZD1222 vaccination. The receptors come from an adult in good health. CDR3s include the opening cysteine and the closing phenylalanine or tryptophan. The D gene is left open where the match is weak. Not all rows give a size; the values are once, few, many and, for expanded clones, a class.

V gene,clone size,J gene,D gene,CDR3 DNA,CDR3 protein
TRBV6-6,NA,TRBJ2-1,NA,TGTGCCAGTCGGCATCCGAACAATGAGCAGTTCTTC,CASRHPNNEQFF
TRBV19,NA,TRBJ1-3,NA,TGTGCCAGTAGTATCTCATTGCGGCAGACTCTCTCTGGAAACACCATATATTTT,CASSISLRQTLSGNTIYF
TRBV7-3,NA,TRBJ1-1,NA,TGTGCCAGCAGCTTGGGACACATGAACACTGAAGCTTTCTTT,CASSLGHMNTEAFF
TRBV6-1,NA,TRBJ2-7,NA,TGTGCCAGCAGTGAAGCGGTACCGGGACCGGGATATAACTACGAGCAGTACTTC,CASSEAVPGPGYNYEQYF
TRBV3-1/TRBV3-2,NA,TRBJ1-1,TRBD1,TGTGCCAGCAGCCAAAGGCTGTGGGCAGGGGGGAACACTGAAGCTTTCTTT,CASSQRLWAGGNTEAFF
TRBV18,NA,TRBJ1-2,NA,TGTGCCAGCTCACCAGCGGCAGGCGCCGCCCATGGCTACACCTTC,CASSPAAGAAHGYTF
TRBV27,once,TRBJ2-6,NA,TGTGCCAGCAGTTTATCGGGGGGGCGGTCTGGGGCCAACGTCCTGACTTTC,CASSLSGGRSGANVLTF
TRBV3-1/TRBV3-2,NA,TRBJ2-3,TRBD2,TGTGCCAGCAGCCAAGTTACGGGACAGAAGACTAGCGGGAGGGCCCCTAGCACAGATACGCAGTATTTT,CASSQVTGQKTSGRAPSTDTQYF
TRBV14,NA,TRBJ2-2,NA,TGTGCCAGCAGCCAACTAGTTGGGGGCAACGGGGAGCTGTTTTTT,CASSQLVGGNGELFF
TRBV21-1,NA,TRBJ1-6,NA,TGTGCCAGCAGCGGGAACCAGGTTAATTCACCCCTCCACTTT,CASSGNQVNSPLHF
TRBV29-1,NA,TRBJ2-5,TRBD1,TGCAGCGTCGGCAAACAGGGGACCCAAGAGACCCAGTACTTC,CSVGKQGTQETQYF
TRBV14,NA,TRBJ1-6,NA,TGTGCCAGCAGCCGAAATAGGGGGTCCTATAATTCACCCCTCCACTTT,CASSRNRGSYNSPLHF
TRBV5-1,NA,TRBJ2-2,NA,TGCGCCAGCACCCCAGGGACACCTAGGGTCACCGGGGAGCTGTTTTTT,CASTPGTPRVTGELFF
TRBV3-1/TRBV3-2,NA,TRBJ1-5,NA,TGTGCCAGCAGCCAAGCGTCAGTGAATCAGCCCCAGCATTTT,CASSQASVNQPQHF
TRBV6-5,NA,TRBJ2-3,NA,TGTGCCAGCAGGTCAGACGGAGGATATACGCAGTATTTT,CASRSDGGYTQYF
TRBV7-2,NA,TRBJ1-1,NA,TGTGCCAGCAGCTTAGAGTACTGGGCCTCCGCGGACACTGAAGCTTTCTTT,CASSLEYWASADTEAFF
TRBV19,NA,TRBJ2-1,NA,TGTGCCAGTAGTATCGGCCCGGGACGGAGGGGCGCTGAGCAGTTCTTC,CASSIGPGRRGAEQFF
TRBV9,NA,TRBJ1-1,NA,TGTGCCAGCAGCACTCTCGGGGCTGGGGGCACTGAAGCTTTCTTT,CASSTLGAGGTEAFF
TRBV7-2,NA,TRBJ1-2,TRBD1,TGTGCCAGCAGCTGGACCACCTCGGGACAGGGGGTCTATGGCTACACCTTC,CASSWTTSGQGVYGYTF
TRBV7-2,NA,TRBJ2-7,TRBD1,TGTGCCAGCAGCTTTGGGACAGCCTCCTACGAGCAGTACTTC,CASSFGTASYEQYF
TRBV6-5,NA,TRBJ2-7,NA,TGTGCCAGCAGTTACGAAGCGAAAACGTCCCAGTACTTC,CASSYEAKTSQYF
TRBV5-1,NA,TRBJ2-7,NA,TGCGCCAGCGGAGGGGACTTATCCTACGAGCAGTACTTC,CASGGDLSYEQYF
TRBV4-2,NA,TRBJ2-1,TRBD2,TGTGCCAGCAGCCAGGGTGGATTGGTGCGGGGGAACTACAATGAGCAGTTCTTC,CASSQGGLVRGNYNEQFF
TRBV27,NA,TRBJ2-2,NA,TGTGCCAGCACCTCCACAAGCGGGGAGCTGTTTTTT,CASTSTSGELFF
TRBV5-1,NA,TRBJ1-5,NA,TGCGCCAGCAGCTTGGGGGTCAGCAATCAGCCCCAGCATTTT,CASSLGVSNQPQHF
TRBV7-2,once,TRBJ1-3,NA,TGTGCCAGCAGCTGGGCCAGCTCTGGAAACACCATATATTTT,CASSWASSGNTIYF
TRBV2,NA,TRBJ2-7,NA,TGTGCCAGCAATGGGGCTTCCTACGAGCAGTACTTC,CASNGASYEQYF
TRBV28,NA,TRBJ2-7,NA,TGTGCCAGCAGTCTCTGGAAATCTGAGTACGAGCAGTACTTC,CASSLWKSEYEQYF
TRBV10-1,once,TRBJ1-1,NA,TGCGCCAGCAGTGAGTCTCCAGGGGAGAACACTGAAGCTTTCTTT,CASSESPGENTEAFF
TRBV11-3,NA,TRBJ2-3,TRBD2,TGTGCCAGCAGCCCGCGGACTAGCGGGGACACAGATACGCAGTATTTT,CASSPRTSGDTDTQYF
TRBV3-1/TRBV3-2,NA,TRBJ2-1,NA,TGTGCCAGCAGCCAAGGGCCCTTCCGAGGAGGCTTGATCTTC,CASSQGPFRGGLIF
TRBV12-3/TRBV12-4,once,TRBJ1-5,NA,TGTGCCAGCAGCTTCAGGGCCGGTCAGCCCCAGCATTTT,CASSFRAGQPQHF
TRBV7-9,NA,TRBJ2-4,NA,TGTGCCAGCAGCCGGCTAGCCAAAAACATTCAGTACTTC,CASSRLAKNIQYF
TRBV28,NA,TRBJ2-1,TRBD2,TGTGCCAGCAGCTCCTATACACCCATAGGGACTAGCGGGAGGGATGAGCAGTTCTTC,CASSSYTPIGTSGRDEQFF
TRBV6-5,NA,TRBJ1-1,NA,TGTGCCAGCGGTTTACAGATGAACACTGAAGCTTTCTTT,CASGLQMNTEAFF
TRBV11-2,once,TRBJ2-5,NA,TGTGCCAGCAGCTTCGGATCTGGAGATAGGGAGACCCAGTACTTC,CASSFGSGDRETQYF
TRBV12-5,once,TRBJ1-2,TRBD1,TGTGCTAGTGGTAGTGGGACAGAGAACTATGGCTACACCTTC,CASGSGTENYGYTF
TRBV9,NA,TRBJ2-3,TRBD2,TGTGCCAGCAGCGTAGCATCCCTAGCGGGGACCAGCACAGATACGCAGTATTTT,CASSVASLAGTSTDTQYF
TRBV30,NA,TRBJ2-7,TRBD2,TGTGCCTGGAGTGCCACTCGGACTAGCGTCAACGAGCAGTACTTC,CAWSATRTSVNEQYF
TRBV7-2,NA,TRBJ2-5,TRBD1,TGTGCCAGCAGCCTCTCGGGGACAGGGGGGATAGAGACCCAGTACTTC,CASSLSGTGGIETQYF
TRBV9,NA,TRBJ2-3,TRBD2,TGTGCCAGCAGCGTGAGTAGCGGGAGAGGAGATACGCAGTATTTT,CASSVSSGRGDTQYF
TRBV27,NA,TRBJ2-7,TRBD1,TGTGCCAGCAACTCGATCGGGACAGGGGTTACGTACGAGCAGTACTTC,CASNSIGTGVTYEQYF
TRBV19,NA,TRBJ2-5,NA,TGTGCCAGTAGTATAGATCAGCGGGCGGGGCAGTACTTC,CASSIDQRAGQYF
TRBV7-2,NA,TRBJ2-7,NA,TGTGCCAGCAGCTTAGTCCCACCGCCTTACGAGCAGTACTTC,CASSLVPPPYEQYF
TRBV30,NA,TRBJ1-5,NA,TGTGCCTGGAGTGTTTGGGGGGCAGGTCAGCCCCAGCATTTT,CAWSVWGAGQPQHF
TRBV4-3,NA,TRBJ2-2,TRBD2,TGCGCCAGCAGCCAACGGAGGCTAGCGGGAGAATTAAGGGGCGGGGAGCTGTTTTTT,CASSQRRLAGELRGGELFF
TRBV11-3,NA,TRBJ2-1,NA,TGTGCCAGCAGCTTGAACAGATACAATGAGCAGTTCTTC,CASSLNRYNEQFF
TRBV18,once,TRBJ2-7,TRBD2,TGTGCCAGCTCAGAGCGGGAACTCGAGCAGTACTTC,CASSERELEQYF
TRBV7-8,once,TRBJ2-7,TRBD2,TGTGCCAGCAGCCGTAGCGGGGGATCCTACGAGCAGTACTTC,CASSRSGGSYEQYF
TRBV28,NA,TRBJ1-1,TRBD1,TGTGCCAGCAGTTCCGGACAGGGGACCTGGTATAGGAACACTGAAGCTTTCTTT,CASSSGQGTWYRNTEAFF
TRBV19,NA,TRBJ2-1,NA,TGTGCCAGTAGTTTCATGGGCAGGGACAATGAGCAGTTCTTC,CASSFMGRDNEQFF
TRBV30,NA,TRBJ1-4,TRBD1,TGTGCCTGGAATTCCGGGACAGGTCAAAAACTGTTTTTT,CAWNSGTGQKLFF
TRBV15,NA,TRBJ2-5,TRBD2,TGTGCCACCAGCAGAGTCAGCGGGAGGGGGTTTGAGACCCAGTACTTC,CATSRVSGRGFETQYF
TRBV14,NA,TRBJ2-5,NA,TGTGCCAGCAGCCGGAATTGGGGGGTCGTGGAGACCCAGTACTTC,CASSRNWGVVETQYF
TRBV21-1,NA,TRBJ2-2,NA,TGTGCCAGCCCAAAGGGACAGGGCTGTATGTCCACCGGGGAGCTGTTTTTT,CASPKGQGCMSTGELFF
TRBV4-3,NA,TRBJ2-5,NA,TGCGCCAGCAGCCAAGATGAAGGCCCAAGGGAGACCCAGTACTTC,CASSQDEGPRETQYF
TRBV7-2,NA,TRBJ2-7,TRBD2,TGTGCCAGCAGCTATGACGGACTAGGTACCTACGAGCAGTACTTC,CASSYDGLGTYEQYF
TRBV4-2,NA,TRBJ2-1,TRBD2,TGTGCCAGCAGCCAAGATCTAGCGGGAGAAAGGAGGCATGAGCAGTTCTTC,CASSQDLAGERRHEQFF
TRBV28,NA,TRBJ1-2,TRBD1,TGTGCCAGCGTCCCTCAAAGGGGGCCTTCCTATGGCTACACCTTC,CASVPQRGPSYGYTF